One sample yielded the 2 T cell receptor beta chains listed below, sequenced in a study of T-cell reconstitution after alpha-beta-depleted transplantation in children. Unique molecular identifiers were incorporated during preparation of the TCRbeta library. TCRdb re-derived calls from the PCR reads in MiXCR, one entry per CDR3 protein. The sample has approximately 400,000 distinct CDR3 sequences, roughly 15% seen once. Source: PBMCs, mostly from graft donor cells, taken 360 days after TCRalphabeta/CD19-depleted stem cell transplant. These receptors all come from a boy less than two years old who had a stem cell transplant for Wiskott-Aldrich syndrome, so the T cells may come from the graft donor.

The rearrangement links TRBV19 to TRBJ2-4; D might be TRBD1 (5 bases). The CDR3 contains 16 residues. CDR1 LNHDA and CDR2 SQIVND come from the germline V gene (reference sequence). Between the trimmed V and J ends, which lost 5 bases and 0 bases, there was a span of 14 bases. CDR3 region: CASSQYRTLAKNIQYF. The CDR3, as DNA: TGTGCCAGTAGTCAGTACAGGACCCTAGCCAAAAACATTCAGTACTTC.

At least ten counts were recorded for this clonotype. This chain uses TRBV12-3 or TRBV12-4 with TRBJ2-1, with 7 bases lining up with TRBD1. With 6 bases clipped from V and 5 bases from J, the junction kept 4 bases outside the gene matches. This CDR3 has 13 amino acids. The CDR3 DNA is TGTGCCAGCAGGAGGGACAGACACAATGAGCAGTTCTTC. It encodes CASRRDRHNEQFF.